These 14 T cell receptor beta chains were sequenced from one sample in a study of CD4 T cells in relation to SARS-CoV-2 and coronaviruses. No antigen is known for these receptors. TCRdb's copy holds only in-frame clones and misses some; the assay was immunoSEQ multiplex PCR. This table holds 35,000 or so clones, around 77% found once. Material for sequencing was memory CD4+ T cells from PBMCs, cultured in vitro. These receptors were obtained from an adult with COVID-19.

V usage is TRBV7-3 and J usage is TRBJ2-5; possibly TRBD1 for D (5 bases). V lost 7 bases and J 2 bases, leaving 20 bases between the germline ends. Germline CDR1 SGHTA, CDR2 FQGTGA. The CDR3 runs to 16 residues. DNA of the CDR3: TGTGCCAGCACCCTTTTTCGAGGTAGGGGACAAGAGACCCAGTACTTC. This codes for CASTLFRGRGQETQYF.

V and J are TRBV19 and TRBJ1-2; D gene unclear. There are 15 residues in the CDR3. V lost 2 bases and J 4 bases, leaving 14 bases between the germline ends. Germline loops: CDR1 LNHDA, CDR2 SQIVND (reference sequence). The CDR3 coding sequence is TGTGCCAGTAGTATACCCCAACAAGGCTCCTATGGCTACACCTTC. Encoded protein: CASSIPQQGSYGYTF.

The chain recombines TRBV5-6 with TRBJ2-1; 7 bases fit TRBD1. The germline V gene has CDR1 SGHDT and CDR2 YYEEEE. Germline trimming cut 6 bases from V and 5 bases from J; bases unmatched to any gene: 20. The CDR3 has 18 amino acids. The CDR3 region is CASNFFYIRGQRNNEQFF. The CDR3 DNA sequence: TGTGCCAGCAATTTTTTTTATATAAGGGGACAGCGAAACAATGAGCAGTTCTTC. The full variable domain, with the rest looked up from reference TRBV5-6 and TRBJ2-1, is DAGVTQSPTHLIKTRGQQVTLRCSPKSGHDTVSWYQQALGQGPQFIFQYYEEEERQRGNFPDRFSGHQFPNYSSELNVNALLLGDSALYLCASNFFYIRGQRNNEQFFGPGTRLTVL.

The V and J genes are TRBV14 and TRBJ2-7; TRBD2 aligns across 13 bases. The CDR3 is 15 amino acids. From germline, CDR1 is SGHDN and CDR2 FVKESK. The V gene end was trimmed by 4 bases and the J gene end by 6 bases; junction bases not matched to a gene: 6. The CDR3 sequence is CASSPWTSGSPEQYF. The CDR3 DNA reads TGTGCCAGCAGCCCCTGGACTAGCGGGAGCCCCGAGCAGTACTTC. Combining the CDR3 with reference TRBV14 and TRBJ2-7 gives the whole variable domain EAGVTQFPSHSVIEKGQTVTLRCDPISGHDNLYWYRRVMGKEIKFLLHFVKESKQDESGMPNNRFLAERTGGTYSTLKVQPAELEDSGVYFCASSPWTSGSPEQYFGPGTRLTVT.

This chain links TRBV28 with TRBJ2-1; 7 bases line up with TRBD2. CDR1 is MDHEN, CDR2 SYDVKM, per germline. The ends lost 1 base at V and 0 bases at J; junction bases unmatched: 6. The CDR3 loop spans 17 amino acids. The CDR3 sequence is CASSLFPSGLSYNEQFF. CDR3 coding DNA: TGTGCCAGCAGTTTATTCCCTAGCGGCCTCTCCTACAATGAGCAGTTCTTC. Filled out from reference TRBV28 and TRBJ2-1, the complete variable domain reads DVKVTQSSRYLVKRTGEKVFLECVQDMDHENMFWYRQDPGLGLRLIYFSYDVKMKEKGDIPEGYSVSREKKERFSLILESASTNQTSMYLCASSLFPSGLSYNEQFFGPGTRLTVL.

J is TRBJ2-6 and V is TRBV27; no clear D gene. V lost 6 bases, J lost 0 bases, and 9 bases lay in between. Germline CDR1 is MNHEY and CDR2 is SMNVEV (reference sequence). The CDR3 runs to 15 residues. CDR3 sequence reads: CASRTYGSGANVLTF. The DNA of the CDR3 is TGTGCCAGCAGGACGTACGGCTCTGGGGCCAACGTCCTGACTTTC.

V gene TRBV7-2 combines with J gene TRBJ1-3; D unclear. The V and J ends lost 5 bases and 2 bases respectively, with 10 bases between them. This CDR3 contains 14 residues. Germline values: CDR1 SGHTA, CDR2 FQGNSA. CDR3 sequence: CASSPQEAGNTIYF. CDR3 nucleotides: TGTGCCAGCAGCCCCCAGGAGGCTGGAAACACCATATATTTT.

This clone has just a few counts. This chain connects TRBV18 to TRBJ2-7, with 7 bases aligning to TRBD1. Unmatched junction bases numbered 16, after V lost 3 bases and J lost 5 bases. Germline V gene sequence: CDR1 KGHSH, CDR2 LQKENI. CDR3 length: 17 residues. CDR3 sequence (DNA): TGTGCCAGCTCACCGGGGTGGTGGATGGAACAGGGGAACGAGCAGTACTTC. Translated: CASSPGWWMEQGNEQYF.

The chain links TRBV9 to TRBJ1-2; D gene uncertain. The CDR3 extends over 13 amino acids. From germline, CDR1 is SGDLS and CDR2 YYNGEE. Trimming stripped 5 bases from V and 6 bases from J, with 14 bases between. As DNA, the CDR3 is TGTGCCAGCAGGGTGTCCCCTATGGATGGCTACACCTTC. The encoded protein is CASRVSPMDGYTF.

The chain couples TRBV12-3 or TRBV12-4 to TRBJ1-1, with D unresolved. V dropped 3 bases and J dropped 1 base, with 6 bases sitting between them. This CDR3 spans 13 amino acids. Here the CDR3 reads CASSFRTNTEAFF. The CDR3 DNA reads TGTGCCAGCAGTTTTAGGACGAACACTGAAGCTTTCTTT.

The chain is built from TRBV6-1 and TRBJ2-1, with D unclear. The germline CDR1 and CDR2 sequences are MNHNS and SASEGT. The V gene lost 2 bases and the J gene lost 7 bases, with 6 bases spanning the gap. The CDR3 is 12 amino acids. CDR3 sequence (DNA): TGTGCCAGCAGTGAAATTCGGAATGAGCAGTTCTTC. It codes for CASSEIRNEQFF.

CDR3 protein: CASSIRRGSGTNYEQYF. The CDR3 bases are TGTGCCAGTAGTATACGCCGAGGTAGCGGGACTAACTACGAGCAGTACTTC. The J gene is TRBJ2-7, the V gene TRBV19; 8 bases agree with TRBD2. This CDR3 is built from 17 residues. With 2 bases clipped from V and 3 bases from J, the junction kept 12 bases outside the gene matches. Germline lookup yields CDR1 LNHDA and CDR2 SQIVND (reference sequence).

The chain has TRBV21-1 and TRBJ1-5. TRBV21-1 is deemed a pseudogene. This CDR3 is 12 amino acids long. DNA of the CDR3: TGTGCCAGCAGCAATAGCAATCAGCCCCAGCATTTT. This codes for CASSNSNQPQHF.

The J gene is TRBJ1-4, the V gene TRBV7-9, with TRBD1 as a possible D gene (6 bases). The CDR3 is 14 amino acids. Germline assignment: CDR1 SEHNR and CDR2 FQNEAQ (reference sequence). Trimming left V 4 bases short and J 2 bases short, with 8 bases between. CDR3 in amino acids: CASSSDSTNEKLFF. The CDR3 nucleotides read TGTGCCAGCAGCTCGGACAGCACTAATGAAAAACTGTTTTTT. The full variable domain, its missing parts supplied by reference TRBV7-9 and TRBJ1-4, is DTGVSQNPRHKITKRGQNVTFRCDPISEHNRLYWYRQTLGQGPEFLTYFQNEAQLEKSRLLSDRFSAERPKGSFSTLEIQRTEQGDSAMYLCASSSDSTNEKLFFGSGTQLSVL.